The clone carrying this T cell receptor (beta chain) was seen at least ten times. Its antigen is as yet unknown. The entry originates in a study of identical twins. Study-wide points: Invariant MAIT and iNKT cells are populations that could partly confound zero-insertion analyses. Cross-sectional statistics underpinned the conclusions; the same donors were not followed.

All donors were healthy Caucasians. Germline CDR1 MNHEY, CDR2 SVGAGI. The J segment lost 4 bases and the V segment lost 0 bases, leaving 2 bases of the junction unmatched. The CDR3 is 15 amino acids. TCRdb analysed the 5' RACE reads with MiXCR anew, one entry per CDR3 protein. The sample comprises 1.5 million or so distinct CDR3 sequences, around 33% of which are singletons, and under 0.35% rests with the top ten. The TCR originated in a newborn girl in good health. The sequenced material came from cord blood. The gene calls are TRBV6-5 and TRBJ2-4, with TRBD1 matching over 8 bases. This CDR3 reads CASSYSGQGKNIQYF. CDR3 DNA sequence: TGTGCCAGCAGTTACTCCGGACAGGGTAAAAACATTCAGTACTTC.